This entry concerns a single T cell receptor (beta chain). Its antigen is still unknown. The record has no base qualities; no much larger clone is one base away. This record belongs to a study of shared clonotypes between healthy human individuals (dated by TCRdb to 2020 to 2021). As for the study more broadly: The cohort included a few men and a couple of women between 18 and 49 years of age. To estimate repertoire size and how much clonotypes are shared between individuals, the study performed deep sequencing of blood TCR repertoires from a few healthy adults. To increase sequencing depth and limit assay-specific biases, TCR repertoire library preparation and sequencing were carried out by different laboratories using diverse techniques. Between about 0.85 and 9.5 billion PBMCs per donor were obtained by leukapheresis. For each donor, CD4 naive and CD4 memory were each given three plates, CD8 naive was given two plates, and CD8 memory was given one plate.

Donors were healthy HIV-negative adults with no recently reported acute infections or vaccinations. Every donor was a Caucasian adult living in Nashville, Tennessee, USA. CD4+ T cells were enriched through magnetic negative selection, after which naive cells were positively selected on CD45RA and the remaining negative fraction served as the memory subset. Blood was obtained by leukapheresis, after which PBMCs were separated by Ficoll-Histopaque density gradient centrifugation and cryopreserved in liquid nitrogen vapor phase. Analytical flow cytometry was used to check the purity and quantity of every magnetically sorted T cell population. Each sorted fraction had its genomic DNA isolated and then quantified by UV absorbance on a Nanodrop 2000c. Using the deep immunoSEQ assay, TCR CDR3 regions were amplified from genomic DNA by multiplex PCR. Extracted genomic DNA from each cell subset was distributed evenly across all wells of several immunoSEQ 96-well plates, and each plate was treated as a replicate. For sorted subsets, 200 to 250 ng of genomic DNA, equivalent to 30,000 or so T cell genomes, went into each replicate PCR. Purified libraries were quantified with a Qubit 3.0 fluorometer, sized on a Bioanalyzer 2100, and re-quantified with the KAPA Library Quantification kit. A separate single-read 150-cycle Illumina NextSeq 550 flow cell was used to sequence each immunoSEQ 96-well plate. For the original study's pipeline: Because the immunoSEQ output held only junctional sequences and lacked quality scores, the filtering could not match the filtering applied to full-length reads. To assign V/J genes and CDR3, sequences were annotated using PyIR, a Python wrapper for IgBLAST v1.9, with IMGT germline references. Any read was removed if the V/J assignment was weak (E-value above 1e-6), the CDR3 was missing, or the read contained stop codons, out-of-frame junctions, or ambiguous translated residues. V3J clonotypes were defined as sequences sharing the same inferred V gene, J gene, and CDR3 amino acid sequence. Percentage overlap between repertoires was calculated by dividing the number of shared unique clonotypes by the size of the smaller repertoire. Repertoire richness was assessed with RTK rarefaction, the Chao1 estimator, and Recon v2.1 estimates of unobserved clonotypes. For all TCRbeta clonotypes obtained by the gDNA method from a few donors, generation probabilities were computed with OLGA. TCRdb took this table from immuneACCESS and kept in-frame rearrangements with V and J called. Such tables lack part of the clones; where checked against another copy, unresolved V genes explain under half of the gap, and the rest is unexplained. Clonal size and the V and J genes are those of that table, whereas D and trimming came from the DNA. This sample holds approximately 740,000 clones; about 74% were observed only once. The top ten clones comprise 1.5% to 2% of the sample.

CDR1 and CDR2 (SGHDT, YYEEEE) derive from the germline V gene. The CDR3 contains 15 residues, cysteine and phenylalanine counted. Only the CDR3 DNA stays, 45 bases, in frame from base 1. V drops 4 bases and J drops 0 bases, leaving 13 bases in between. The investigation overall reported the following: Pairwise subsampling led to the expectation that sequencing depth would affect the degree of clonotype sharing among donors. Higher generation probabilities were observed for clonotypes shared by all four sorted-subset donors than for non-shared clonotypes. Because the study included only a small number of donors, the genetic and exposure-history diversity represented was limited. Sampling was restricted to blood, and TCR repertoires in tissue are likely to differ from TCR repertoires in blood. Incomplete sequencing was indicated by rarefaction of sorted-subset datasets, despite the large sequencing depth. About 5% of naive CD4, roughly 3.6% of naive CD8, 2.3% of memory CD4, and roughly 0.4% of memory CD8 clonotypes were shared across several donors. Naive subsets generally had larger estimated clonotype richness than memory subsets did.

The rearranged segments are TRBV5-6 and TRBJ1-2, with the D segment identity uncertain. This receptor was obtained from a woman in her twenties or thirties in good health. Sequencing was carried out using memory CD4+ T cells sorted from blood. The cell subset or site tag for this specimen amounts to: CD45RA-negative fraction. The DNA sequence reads TGTGCCAGCAGCGTTACTCCCACAGCTAACTATGGCTACACCTTC. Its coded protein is CASSVTPTANYGYTF.